A selection of T cell receptor beta chains follows, all from one sample in a study of blood T cell repertoires in COVID-19. Generated by immunoSEQ multiplex PCR, the TCRdb table keeps only in-frame clones and is missing some. The table shows about 99,000 clones, with 65% to 90% occurring only once. Sequencing was performed on peripheral blood. The receptors derive from a man aged 55-75 years with acute or convalescent COVID-19. CDR3s include the opening cysteine and the closing phenylalanine or tryptophan.

j_call: TRBJ1-2
v_call: TRBV6-6
cdr3_aa: CASRQGQPANYGYTF

j_call: TRBJ2-2
v_call: TRBV28
cdr3_aa: CASSLAGGPIGELFF

j_call: TRBJ1-1
v_call: TRBV6-5
cdr3_aa: CASGRDSHNTEAFF

j_call: TRBJ1-5
v_call: TRBV2
cdr3_aa: CASSDNSNQPQHF

j_call: TRBJ2-7
v_call: TRBV5-1
cdr3_aa: CASSTQTGAYEQYF

j_call: TRBJ2-2
v_call: TRBV5-1
cdr3_aa: CASSLALQVGGELFF

j_call: TRBJ2-2
v_call: TRBV7-3
cdr3_aa: CASSFRLAKRGGELFF

j_call: TRBJ2-1
v_call: TRBV24-1
cdr3_aa: CATSGGLAGESYNEQFF

j_call: TRBJ2-3
v_call: TRBV4-1
cdr3_aa: CASSQAFVIVTDTQYF

j_call: TRBJ1-5
v_call: TRBV10-3
cdr3_aa: CAISSDIRGNQPQHF

j_call: TRBJ2-2
v_call: TRBV27
cdr3_aa: CASTTSSGTGELFF

j_call: TRBJ2-1
v_call: TRBV19
cdr3_aa: CASSPRDRWDEQFF

j_call: TRBJ1-6
v_call: TRBV21-1
cdr3_aa: CASSKKRHREKRSPLHF

j_call: TRBJ2-5
v_call: TRBV6-5
cdr3_aa: CASSSPTGNQETQYF

j_call: TRBJ1-1
v_call: TRBV18
cdr3_aa: CASSPNRGPGSAEAFF

j_call: TRBJ2-1
v_call: TRBV9
cdr3_aa: CASSVATGGANNEQFF

j_call: TRBJ1-2
v_call: TRBV25-1
cdr3_aa: CASSVNRGSGYTF

j_call: TRBJ2-3
v_call: TRBV24-1
cdr3_aa: CATSDPGTGQRGHTQYF

j_call: TRBJ2-7
v_call: TRBV7-8
cdr3_aa: CASSLGTPGQGVHEQYF

j_call: TRBJ1-4
v_call: TRBV7-8
cdr3_aa: CASSARTGLNEKLFF

j_call: TRBJ1-5
v_call: TRBV20-1
cdr3_aa: CSASQGADQPQHF

j_call: TRBJ2-2
v_call: TRBV19
cdr3_aa: CASRYRRDTGELFF

j_call: TRBJ2-1
v_call: TRBV28
cdr3_aa: CASSPWLAGRGIEQFF

j_call: TRBJ1-1
v_call: TRBV29-1
cdr3_aa: CSAGRGNTEAFF

j_call: TRBJ1-2
v_call: TRBV25-1
cdr3_aa: CASSEGQGWNGYTF